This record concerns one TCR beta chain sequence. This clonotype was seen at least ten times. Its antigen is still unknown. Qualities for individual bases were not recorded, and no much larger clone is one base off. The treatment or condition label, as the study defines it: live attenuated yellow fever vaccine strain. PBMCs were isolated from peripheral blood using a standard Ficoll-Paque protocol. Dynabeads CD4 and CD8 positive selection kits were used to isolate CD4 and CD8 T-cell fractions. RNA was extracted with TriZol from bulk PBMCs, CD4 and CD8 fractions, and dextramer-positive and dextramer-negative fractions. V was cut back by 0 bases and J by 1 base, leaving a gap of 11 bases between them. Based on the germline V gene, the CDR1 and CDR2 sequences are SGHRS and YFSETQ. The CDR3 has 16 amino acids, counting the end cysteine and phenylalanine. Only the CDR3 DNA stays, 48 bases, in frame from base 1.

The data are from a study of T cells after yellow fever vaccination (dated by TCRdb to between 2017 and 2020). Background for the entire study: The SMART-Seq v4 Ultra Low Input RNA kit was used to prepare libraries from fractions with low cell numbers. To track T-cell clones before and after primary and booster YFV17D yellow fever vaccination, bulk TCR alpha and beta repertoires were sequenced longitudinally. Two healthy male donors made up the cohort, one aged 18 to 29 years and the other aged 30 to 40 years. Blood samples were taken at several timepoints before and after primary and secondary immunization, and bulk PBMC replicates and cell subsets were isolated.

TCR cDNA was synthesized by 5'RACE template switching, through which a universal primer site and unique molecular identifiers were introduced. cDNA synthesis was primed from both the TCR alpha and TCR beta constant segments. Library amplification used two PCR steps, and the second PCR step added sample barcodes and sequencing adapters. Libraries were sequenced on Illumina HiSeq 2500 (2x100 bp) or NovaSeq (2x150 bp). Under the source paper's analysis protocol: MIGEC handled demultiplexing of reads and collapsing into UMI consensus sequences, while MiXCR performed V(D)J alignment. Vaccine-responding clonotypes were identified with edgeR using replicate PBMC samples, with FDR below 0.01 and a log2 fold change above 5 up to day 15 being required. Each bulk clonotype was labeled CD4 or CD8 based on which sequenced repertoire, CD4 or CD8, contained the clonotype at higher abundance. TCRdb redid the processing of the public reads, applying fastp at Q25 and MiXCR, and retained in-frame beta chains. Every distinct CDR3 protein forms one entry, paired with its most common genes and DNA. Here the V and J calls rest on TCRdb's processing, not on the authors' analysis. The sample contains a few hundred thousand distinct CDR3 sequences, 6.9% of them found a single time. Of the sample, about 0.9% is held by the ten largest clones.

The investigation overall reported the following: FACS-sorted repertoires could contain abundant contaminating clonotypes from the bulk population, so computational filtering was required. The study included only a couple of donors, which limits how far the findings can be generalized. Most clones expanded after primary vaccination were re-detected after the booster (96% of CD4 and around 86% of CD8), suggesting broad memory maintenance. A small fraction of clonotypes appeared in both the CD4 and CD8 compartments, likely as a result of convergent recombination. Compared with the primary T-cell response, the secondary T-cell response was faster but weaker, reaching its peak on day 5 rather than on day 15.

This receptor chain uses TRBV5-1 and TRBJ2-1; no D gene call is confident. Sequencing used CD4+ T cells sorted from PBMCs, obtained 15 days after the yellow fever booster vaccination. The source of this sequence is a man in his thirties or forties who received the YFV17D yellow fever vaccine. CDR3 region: CASSLASPVSYNEQFF. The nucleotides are TGCGCCAGCAGCTTGGCCTCGCCGGTATCCTACAATGAGCAGTTCTTC. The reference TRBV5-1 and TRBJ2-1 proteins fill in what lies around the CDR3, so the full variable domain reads KAGVTQTPRYLIKTRGQQVTLSCSPISGHRSVSWYQQTPGQGLQFLFEYFSETQRNKGNFPGRFSGRQFSNSRSEMNVSTLELGDSALYLCASSLASPVSYNEQFFGPGTRLTVL.